A selection of T cell receptor beta chains follows, all from one sample in a study of cytomegalovirus exposure and HLA in healthy donors. Repertoires were generated with immunoSEQ multiplex PCR, while TCRdb's copy carries only in-frame clones and drops some. The sample lists under 90,000 clones, 75% to 85% seen once, with 3% in the top ten. The sequenced material came from PBMCs. Every receptor here comes from a man aged 50-59 years in good health and CMV-seropositive. CDR3s include the opening cysteine and the closing phenylalanine or tryptophan. The order of the fields is CDR3 protein, CDR3 DNA, J gene, CDR3 length, V gene, D gene, clone size. D genes are given only for firm matches. Clone size is shown for a subset of rows, as once, few, many or a class of expanded clone.

CDR3 protein: CASSISTSGSVVYF
CDR3 DNA: TGTGCCAGTAGTATATCGACTAGCGGGTCCGTGGTGTACTTC
J gene: TRBJ2-7
CDR3 length: 14
V gene: TRBV19
D gene: TRBD2
clone size: -

CDR3 protein: CASSLAGGFYNEQFF
CDR3 DNA: TGTGCCAGCAGCCTAGCGGGAGGTTTCTACAATGAGCAGTTCTTC
J gene: TRBJ2-1
CDR3 length: 15
V gene: TRBV11-1
D gene: TRBD2
clone size: -

CDR3 protein: CASSLVIGRDYNSPLHF
CDR3 DNA: TGTGCCAGCAGCTTAGTGATAGGCAGGGACTATAATTCACCCCTCCACTTT
J gene: TRBJ1-6
CDR3 length: 17
V gene: TRBV7-2
D gene: -
clone size: -

CDR3 protein: CASSRPTSGRVETQYF
CDR3 DNA: TGTGCCAGCAGCCGCCCGACTAGCGGGAGAGTAGAGACCCAGTACTTC
J gene: TRBJ2-5
CDR3 length: 16
V gene: TRBV11-3
D gene: TRBD2
clone size: -

CDR3 protein: CASSSLPGGSPPSNNEQFF
CDR3 DNA: TGTGCCAGCAGCTCCCTCCCGGGCGGGAGTCCACCTTCAAACAATGAGCAGTTCTTC
J gene: TRBJ2-1
CDR3 length: 19
V gene: TRBV7-3
D gene: TRBD2
clone size: -

CDR3 protein: CASSMDSPDIQYF
CDR3 DNA: TGTGCCAGTAGTATGGACAGTCCGGACATTCAGTACTTC
J gene: TRBJ2-4
CDR3 length: 13
V gene: TRBV19
D gene: -
clone size: few

CDR3 protein: CASSLASVVSYEQYF
CDR3 DNA: TGTGCCAGCAGCTTAGCTAGCGTTGTCTCCTACGAGCAGTACTTC
J gene: TRBJ2-7
CDR3 length: 15
V gene: TRBV7-2
D gene: -
clone size: few

CDR3 protein: CASSLTWGTVGNEQFF
CDR3 DNA: TGCGCCAGCAGCCTGACTTGGGGGACAGTTGGTAATGAGCAGTTCTTC
J gene: TRBJ2-1
CDR3 length: 16
V gene: TRBV5-1
D gene: TRBD1
clone size: -

CDR3 protein: CAISDQRGDSNEQFF
CDR3 DNA: TGTGCCATCAGTGATCAGCGGGGGGACTCCAATGAGCAGTTCTTC
J gene: TRBJ2-1
CDR3 length: 15
V gene: TRBV10-3
D gene: TRBD2
clone size: -

CDR3 protein: CASKPWPQADTQYF
CDR3 DNA: TGTGCCAGCAAACCTTGGCCCCAGGCAGATACGCAGTATTTT
J gene: TRBJ2-3
CDR3 length: 14
V gene: TRBV27
D gene: -
clone size: -

CDR3 protein: CASSAVAGVGLDEQFF
CDR3 DNA: TGTGCCAGCAGTGCAGTAGCGGGAGTTGGATTAGATGAGCAGTTCTTC
J gene: TRBJ2-1
CDR3 length: 16
V gene: TRBV6-6
D gene: TRBD2
clone size: once

CDR3 protein: CASSEALASPLTQYF
CDR3 DNA: TGTGCCAGCAGTGAAGCGCTTGCTTCTCCCCTAACGCAGTATTTT
J gene: TRBJ2-3
CDR3 length: 15
V gene: TRBV2
D gene: -
clone size: -

CDR3 protein: CASSYAGTGGYEQYF
CDR3 DNA: TGTGCCAGCAGTTACGCCGGTACAGGGGGATACGAGCAGTACTTC
J gene: TRBJ2-7
CDR3 length: 15
V gene: TRBV6-5
D gene: TRBD1
clone size: -

CDR3 protein: CASSDASGRREQYF
CDR3 DNA: TGTGCCAGCAGTGATGCTAGCGGGAGACGCGAGCAGTACTTC
J gene: TRBJ2-7
CDR3 length: 14
V gene: TRBV2
D gene: TRBD2
clone size: -

CDR3 protein: CASGASGSQETQYF
CDR3 DNA: TGTGCCAGTGGGGCTAGCGGAAGTCAAGAGACCCAGTACTTC
J gene: TRBJ2-5
CDR3 length: 14
V gene: TRBV6-5
D gene: TRBD2
clone size: -

CDR3 protein: CASSLETGRTDTQYF
CDR3 DNA: TGTGCCAGCAGCTTAGAGACGGGTCGCACAGATACGCAGTATTTT
J gene: TRBJ2-3
CDR3 length: 15
V gene: TRBV7-2
D gene: -
clone size: few

CDR3 protein: CASSSEQGAYGDTQYF
CDR3 DNA: TGTGCCAGCAGCTCGGAACAGGGGGCGTATGGGGATACGCAGTATTTT
J gene: TRBJ2-3
CDR3 length: 16
V gene: TRBV5-4
D gene: TRBD1
clone size: -

CDR3 protein: CASSFSGQGGGETQYF
CDR3 DNA: TGTGCCAGCAGTTTCTCCGGACAGGGCGGAGGAGAGACCCAGTACTTC
J gene: TRBJ2-5
CDR3 length: 16
V gene: TRBV28
D gene: TRBD1
clone size: -

CDR3 protein: CASSNTWLNIQYF
CDR3 DNA: TGTGCCAGTAGTAATACCTGGCTGAACATTCAGTACTTC
J gene: TRBJ2-4
CDR3 length: 13
V gene: TRBV19
D gene: -
clone size: few

CDR3 protein: CASSQARTYEQYF
CDR3 DNA: TGCGCCAGCAGCCAAGCCCGTACCTACGAGCAGTACTTC
J gene: TRBJ2-7
CDR3 length: 13
V gene: TRBV4-1
D gene: -
clone size: -

CDR3 protein: CASSAAGNTIYF
CDR3 DNA: TGTGCCAGCAGTGCGGCTGGAAACACCATATATTTT
J gene: TRBJ1-3
CDR3 length: 12
V gene: TRBV6-5
D gene: -
clone size: few

CDR3 protein: CASSEARGGELFF
CDR3 DNA: TGTGCCAGCAGTGAAGCGCGTGGCGGGGAGCTGTTTTTT
J gene: TRBJ2-2
CDR3 length: 13
V gene: TRBV2
D gene: -
clone size: -

CDR3 protein: CASSLETSRTDTQYF
CDR3 DNA: TGTGCCAGCAGCTTAGAGACTAGCCGCACAGATACGCAGTATTTT
J gene: TRBJ2-3
CDR3 length: 15
V gene: TRBV7-9
D gene: TRBD2
clone size: -

CDR3 protein: CASSGLQFSGANGLTF
CDR3 DNA: TGTGCCAGCAGCGGATTACAGTTCTCTGGGGCCAACGGCCTGACCTTC
J gene: TRBJ2-6
CDR3 length: 16
V gene: TRBV7-8
D gene: -
clone size: -

CDR3 protein: CASSRDRGAEQYF
CDR3 DNA: TGTGCCAGCAGCCGGGACAGAGGGGCCGAGCAGTACTTC
J gene: TRBJ2-7
CDR3 length: 13
V gene: TRBV25-1
D gene: TRBD1
clone size: once